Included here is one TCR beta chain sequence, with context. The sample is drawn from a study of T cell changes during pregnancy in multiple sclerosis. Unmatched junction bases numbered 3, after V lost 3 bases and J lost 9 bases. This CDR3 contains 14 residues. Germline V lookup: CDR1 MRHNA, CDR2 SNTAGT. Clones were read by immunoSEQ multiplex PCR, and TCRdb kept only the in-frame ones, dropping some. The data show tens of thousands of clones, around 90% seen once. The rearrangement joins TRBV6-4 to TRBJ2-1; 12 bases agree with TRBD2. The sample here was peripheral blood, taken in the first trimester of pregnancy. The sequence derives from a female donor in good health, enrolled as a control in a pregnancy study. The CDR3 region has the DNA TGTGCCAGCAGTGAATTGGGACTAGCGGGTGAGCAGTTCTTC. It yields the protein CASSELGLAGEQFF.